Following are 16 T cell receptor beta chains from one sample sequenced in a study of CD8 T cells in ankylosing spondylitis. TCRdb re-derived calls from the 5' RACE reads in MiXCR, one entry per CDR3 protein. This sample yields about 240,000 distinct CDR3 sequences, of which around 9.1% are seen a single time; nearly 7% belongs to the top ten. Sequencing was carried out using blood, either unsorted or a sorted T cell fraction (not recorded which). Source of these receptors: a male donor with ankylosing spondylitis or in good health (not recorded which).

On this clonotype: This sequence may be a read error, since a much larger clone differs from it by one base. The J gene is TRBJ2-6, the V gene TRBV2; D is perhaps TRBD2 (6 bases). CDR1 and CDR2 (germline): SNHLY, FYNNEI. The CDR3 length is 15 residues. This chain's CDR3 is CASSGGVSGANVLAF. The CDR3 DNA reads TGTGCCAGCAGTGGCGGGGTCTCTGGGGCCAACGTCCTGGCTTTC.

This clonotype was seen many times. CDR3 region: CATSGVGGTPPGEQFF. The CDR3 nucleotides read TGTGCCACCAGTGGGGTAGGCGGGACTCCTCCTGGTGAGCAGTTCTTC. V is TRBV24-1 and J is TRBJ2-1; D perhaps matches TRBD2 (6 bases). Germline CDR1 KGHDR, CDR2 SFDVKD. V was clipped by 5 bases and J by 9 bases, with 22 bases between them. CDR3 length: 16 residues.

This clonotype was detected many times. Written as DNA, the CDR3 is TGCAGTGCACCTATAGCGGGGGGTGGTGAGACCCAGTACTTC. Translation gives CSAPIAGGGETQYF. V is TRBV20-1 and J is TRBJ2-5, with 10 bases identical to TRBD2. J was trimmed by 5 bases and V by 6 bases; bases with no gene match: 9. The CDR3 is 14 residues long. Germline CDR1 reads DFQATT; CDR2 reads SNEGSKA (reference sequence).

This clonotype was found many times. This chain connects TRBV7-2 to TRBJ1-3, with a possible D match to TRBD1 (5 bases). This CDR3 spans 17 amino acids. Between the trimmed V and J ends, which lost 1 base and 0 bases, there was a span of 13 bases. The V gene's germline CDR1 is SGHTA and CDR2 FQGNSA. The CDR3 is CASSLGQGADSGNTIYF. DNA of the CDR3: TGTGCCAGCAGCTTAGGTCAAGGGGCCGACTCTGGAAACACCATATATTTT.

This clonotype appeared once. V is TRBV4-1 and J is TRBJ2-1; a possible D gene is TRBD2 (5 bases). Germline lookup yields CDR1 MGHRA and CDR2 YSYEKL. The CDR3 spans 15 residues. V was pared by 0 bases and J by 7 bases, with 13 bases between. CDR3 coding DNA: TGCGCCAGCAGCCAAGATATGGGTGGAGGAAATGAGCAGTTCTTC. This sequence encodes CASSQDMGGGNEQFF.

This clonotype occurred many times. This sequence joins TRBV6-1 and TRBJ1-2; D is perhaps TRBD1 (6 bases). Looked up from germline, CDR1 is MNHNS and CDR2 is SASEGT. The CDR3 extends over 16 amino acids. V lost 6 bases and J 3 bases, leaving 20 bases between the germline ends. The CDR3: CASSSTWDTRDYGYTF. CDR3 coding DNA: TGTGCCAGCAGCTCCACCTGGGACACAAGGGACTATGGCTACACCTTC.

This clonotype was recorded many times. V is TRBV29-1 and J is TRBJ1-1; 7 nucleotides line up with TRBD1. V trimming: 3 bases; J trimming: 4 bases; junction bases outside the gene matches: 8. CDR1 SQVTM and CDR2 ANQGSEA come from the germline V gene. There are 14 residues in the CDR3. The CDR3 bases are TGCAGCGTTGAGGTGAGGGGGCGGGGCACTGAAGCTTTCTTT. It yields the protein CSVEVRGRGTEAFF.

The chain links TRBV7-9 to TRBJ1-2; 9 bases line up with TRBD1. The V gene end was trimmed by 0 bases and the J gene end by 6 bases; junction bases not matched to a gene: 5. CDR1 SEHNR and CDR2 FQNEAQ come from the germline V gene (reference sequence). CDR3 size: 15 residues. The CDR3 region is CASSLAGQGVNGYTF. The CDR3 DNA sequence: TGTGCCAGCAGCTTAGCGGGACAGGGTGTAAATGGCTACACCTTC. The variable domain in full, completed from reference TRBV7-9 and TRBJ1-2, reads DTGVSQNPRHKITKRGQNVTFRCDPISEHNRLYWYRQTLGQGPEFLTYFQNEAQLEKSRLLSDRFSAERPKGSFSTLEIQRTEQGDSAMYLCASSLAGQGVNGYTFGSGTRLTVV.

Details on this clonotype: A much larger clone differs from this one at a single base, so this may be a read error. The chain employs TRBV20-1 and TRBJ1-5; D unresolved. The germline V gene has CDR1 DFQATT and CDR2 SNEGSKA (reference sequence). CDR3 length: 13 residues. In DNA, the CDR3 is TGCAGTGCTAACGGGGATAGCAATCAGCCCCAGCCTTTT. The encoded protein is CSANGDSNQPQPF.

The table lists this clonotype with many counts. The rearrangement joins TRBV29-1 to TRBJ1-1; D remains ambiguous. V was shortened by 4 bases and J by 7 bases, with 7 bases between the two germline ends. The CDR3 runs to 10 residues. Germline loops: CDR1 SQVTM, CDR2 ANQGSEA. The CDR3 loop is CSVGEVEAFF. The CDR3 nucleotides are TGCAGCGTTGGGGAGGTTGAAGCTTTCTTT.

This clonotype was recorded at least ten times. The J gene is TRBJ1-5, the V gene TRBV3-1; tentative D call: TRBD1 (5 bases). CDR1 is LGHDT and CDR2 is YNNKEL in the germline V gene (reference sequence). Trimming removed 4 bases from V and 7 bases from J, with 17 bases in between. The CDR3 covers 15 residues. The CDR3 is CASSLDSTGTQPQHF. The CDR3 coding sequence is TGTGCCAGCAGCCTTGATAGCACCGGGACCCAGCCCCAGCATTTT.

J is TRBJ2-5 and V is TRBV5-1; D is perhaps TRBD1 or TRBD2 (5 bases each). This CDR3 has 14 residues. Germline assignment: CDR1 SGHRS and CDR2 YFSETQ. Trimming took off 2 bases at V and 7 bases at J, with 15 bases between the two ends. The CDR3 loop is CASSLGDPSGTQYF. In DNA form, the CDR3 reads TGCGCCAGCAGCTTAGGGGACCCCTCGGGGACCCAGTACTTC.

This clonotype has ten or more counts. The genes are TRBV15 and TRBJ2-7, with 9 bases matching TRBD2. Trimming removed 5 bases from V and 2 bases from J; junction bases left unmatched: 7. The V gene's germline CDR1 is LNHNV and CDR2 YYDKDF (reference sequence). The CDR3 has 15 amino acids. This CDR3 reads CATSSRLAVTYEQYF. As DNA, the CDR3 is TGTGCCACCAGCTCCCGACTAGCGGTTACCTACGAGCAGTACTTC.

The CDR3 DNA reads TGTGCCAGCAGTGCCCCTAGCGGGAGGGCCCACTACAATGAGCAGTTCTTC. It yields the protein CASSAPSGRAHYNEQFF. The chain combines TRBV2 with TRBJ2-1, with TRBD2 identical over 12 bases. The CDR3 spans 17 residues. Germline V gene data show CDR1 as SNHLY and CDR2 as FYNNEI. After removal of 4 bases from V and 3 bases from J, the junction contained 7 bases not matched to a gene.

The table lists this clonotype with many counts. The CDR3 region is CASSLEVTRETQYF. CDR3 DNA: TGCGCCAGCAGCTTGGAAGTGACCAGAGAGACCCAGTACTTC. The chain combines TRBV5-1 with TRBJ2-5; unclear D gene. The CDR3 loop spans 14 amino acids. The germline V gene encodes CDR1 SGHRS and CDR2 YFSETQ. Trimming stripped 0 bases from V and 4 bases from J, with 10 bases between.

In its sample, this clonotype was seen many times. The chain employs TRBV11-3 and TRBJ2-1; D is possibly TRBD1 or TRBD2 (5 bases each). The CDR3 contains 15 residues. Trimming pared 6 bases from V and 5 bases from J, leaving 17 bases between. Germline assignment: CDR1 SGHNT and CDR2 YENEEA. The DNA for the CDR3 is TGTGCCAGCAGTATACCGGGACGACCGAACAATGAGCAGTTCTTC. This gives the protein CASSIPGRPNNEQFF.